These 12 T cell receptor beta chains were all obtained from the same sample, sequenced in a study of shared clonotypes between healthy human individuals. This table comes from immunoSEQ multiplex PCR, and its TCRdb copy is limited to in-frame clones, with some not included. Of 2 million to 2.5 million clones in the sample, about 95% are singletons; the top ten hold 0.85% to 1.3%. Terminally differentiated effector memory CD45RA+ cells were excluded from the naive CD8 cells, which were CD45RO-negative and positively selected for CCR7. Sequencing was carried out using naive CD8+ T cells sorted from blood. These receptors came from a man younger than 35 in good health.

V gene TRBV29-1 combines with J gene TRBJ2-7; either TRBD1 or TRBD2 may fit D (5 bases each). Deletions cut 7 bases from V and 0 bases from J, with 22 bases between. The CDR3 has 16 residues. Germline V gene sequence: CDR1 SQVTM, CDR2 ANQGSEA. In nucleotides, the CDR3 is TGCAGCGCCCAGGGTACGGGAACAGATTTCTCCTACGAGCAGTACTTC. It is translated as CSAQGTGTDFSYEQYF.

The rearrangement uses TRBV7-3 and TRBJ2-5, with D tentatively TRBD1 or TRBD2 (5 bases each). Per the germline V gene, CDR1 is SGHTA and CDR2 is FQGTGA. The CDR3 has 15 residues. Trimming removed 8 bases from V and 5 bases from J, with 21 bases in between. The CDR3 loop is CASFLGAGPRETQYF. In DNA, the CDR3 is TGTGCCAGCTTCCTCGGGGCAGGGCCCCGGGAGACCCAGTACTTC.

V usage is TRBV7-2 and J usage is TRBJ1-4; D is undetermined. The germline CDR1 and CDR2 sequences are SGHTA and FQGNSA. The CDR3 consists of 15 residues. V dropped 6 bases and J dropped 6 bases, with 17 bases sitting between them. CDR3 coding DNA: TGTGCCAGCAGAAAAGGACCCGGGAGGGATGAAAAACTGTTTTTT. Its protein product is CASRKGPGRDEKLFF.

The chain employs TRBV4-3 and TRBJ2-7; 9 nucleotides match TRBD2. The CDR3 loop spans 17 amino acids. V lost 0 bases to trimming and J lost 9 bases; unmatched junction nucleotides: 15. Germline assignment: CDR1 LGHNA and CDR2 YSLEER. CDR3 loop: CASSQDRVGSGSIRQYF. CDR3 bases: TGCGCCAGCAGCCAAGATCGAGTGGGTAGCGGGAGTATTCGGCAGTACTTC.

The chain carries TRBV5-1 and TRBJ1-2; TRBD1 might be the D (5 bases). The V and J ends lost 3 bases and 6 bases respectively, with 15 bases between them. CDR1 and CDR2 (germline): SGHRS, YFSETQ. The CDR3 contains 14 residues. CDR3 sequence reads: CASSSPGAGNGYTF. The CDR3 nucleotides read TGCGCCAGCAGCTCGCCCGGGGCAGGGAATGGCTACACCTTC. The variable domain in full, with the rest retrieved from reference TRBV5-1 and TRBJ1-2, is KAGVTQTPRYLIKTRGQQVTLSCSPISGHRSVSWYQQTPGQGLQFLFEYFSETQRNKGNFPGRFSGRQFSNSRSEMNVSTLELGDSALYLCASSSPGAGNGYTFGSGTRLTVV.

This chain joins TRBV6-1 and TRBJ2-1; D perhaps matches TRBD1 (5 bases). V was pared by 4 bases and J by 0 bases, with 16 bases between. The CDR3 is 17 amino acids. Germline V gene lookup returns CDR1 MNHNS and CDR2 SASEGT. The CDR3 sequence is CASSVLFGDSSYNEQFF. The CDR3 nucleotides read TGTGCCAGCAGTGTGCTCTTCGGAGACAGCTCCTACAATGAGCAGTTCTTC.

This chain joins TRBV4-1 and TRBJ1-1, with no clear D. The germline V and J ends were trimmed by 1 base and 0 bases, with 12 bases remaining between them. From germline, CDR1 is MGHRA and CDR2 YSYEKL. This CDR3 comprises 16 residues. Written as DNA, the CDR3 is TGCGCCAGCAGCCAAGTGGCTTCGGGTATGAACACTGAAGCTTTCTTT. Protein: CASSQVASGMNTEAFF.

The chain combines TRBV6-5 with TRBJ1-1; no clear D. The CDR3 sequence is 16 residues long. Germline loops: CDR1 MNHEY, CDR2 SVGAGI. Trimming took 2 bases from V and 2 from J, leaving 15 bases between them. DNA of the CDR3: TGTGCCAGCAGTTACCTTTACAATGGGGAAAACACTGAAGCTTTCTTT. Its protein product is CASSYLYNGENTEAFF.

This chain links TRBV10-2 with TRBJ1-2, with 9 bases identical to TRBD1. The CDR3 spans 15 residues. V gave up 5 bases and J gave up 6 bases; unmatched junction bases: 10. The germline V gene has CDR1 WSHSY and CDR2 SAAADI. The CDR3 protein is CASSYSLGTGHGYTF. Here the CDR3 DNA reads TGCGCCAGCAGTTATAGTCTCGGGACAGGGCATGGCTACACCTTC.

This chain uses TRBV4-1 with TRBJ1-1; possible D gene TRBD1, 5 bases. Germline V lookup: CDR1 MGHRA, CDR2 YSYEKL. The CDR3 runs to 16 residues. Trimming cost V 0 bases and J 5 bases, with 16 bases left between them. The CDR3 bases are TGCGCCAGCAGCCAAGAGGGCGAGGGGTGGGAAACTGAAGCTTTCTTT. This gives the protein CASSQEGEGWETEAFF.

Written as DNA, the CDR3 is TGTGCCAGCAGTGAAAGAAGCGGGGGGATTCGAAGAGAGACCCAGTACTTC. Protein sequence: CASSERSGGIRRETQYF. This chain joins TRBV2 and TRBJ2-5, with 9 bases that match TRBD2. J was trimmed by 4 bases and V by 2 bases; bases with no gene match: 11. The CDR3 has 17 amino acids. Germline V gene lookup returns CDR1 SNHLY and CDR2 FYNNEI.

In regard to this clone: Other DNA sequences in this specimen translate into the identical CDR3. This chain connects TRBV27 to TRBJ2-1; D uncertain. V lost 3 bases, J lost 4 bases, and 7 bases lay in between. Germline values: CDR1 MNHEY, CDR2 SMNVEV (reference sequence). The CDR3 covers 13 residues. The CDR3 loop reads CASSLQVYNEQFF. CDR3 DNA sequence: TGTGCCAGCAGTTTGCAGGTATACAATGAGCAGTTCTTC.